This record covers a single T cell receptor beta chain. Profiled with immunoSEQ multiplex PCR; TCRdb holds only in-frame clones, not every one. The sample lists about 210,000 clones, 75% to 85% occurring once. This entry comes from a study of blood T cell repertoires in COVID-19. This CDR3 has 15 residues. CDR1 and CDR2 (germline): SNHLY, FYNNEI. Trimming left V 5 bases short and J 0 bases short, with 13 bases between. The source material was PBMCs or T cells enriched from blood (not recorded which). This clonotype originated in a man aged 25-40 years with acute COVID-19. This chain uses TRBV2 with TRBJ1-2; no reliable D call. As DNA, the CDR3 is TGTGCCAGCAGTTTAACACAAGAGGCTAACTATGGCTACACCTTC. It yields the protein CASSLTQEANYGYTF.